This passage covers 21 T cell receptor beta chains from one sample sequenced in a study of T cells in Graves' hyperthyroidism and ophthalmopathy. The investigators amplified TCR beta CDR3 regions from RNA transcripts. When the TCR CDR3 underwent first-round RT-PCR, the HTBI primer set was used. TCRdb processed the multiplex PCR reads anew with MiXCR; each CDR3 protein has one entry. Of about 250,000 distinct CDR3 sequences listed, around 22% are singletons. The material sequenced was blood. The receptors come from a man aged 25 to 40 with Graves' ophthalmopathy.

Concerning this clonotype: One end of the junction varies from germline; a read error may be responsible. The chain is built from TRBV7-3 and TRBJ2-7; D gene uncertain. The CDR3 spans 14 residues. CDR1 is SGHTA, CDR2 FQGTGA, per germline. CDR3 residues: CASSLGSTIYEQHF. The CDR3, as DNA: TGTGCCAGCAGCTTGGGCTCGACGATCTACGAGCAGCACTTC.

The V and J genes are TRBV3-1 and TRBJ2-1, with 11 bases identical to TRBD2. Trimming took 8 bases from V and 4 from J; bases not matched to a gene: 4. The CDR3 runs to 14 residues. Germline V gives CDR1 LGHDT, CDR2 YNNKEL (reference sequence). The CDR3 loop is CASQLAGAYNEQFF. CDR3 nucleotides: TGTGCCAGCCAACTAGCGGGAGCATACAATGAGCAGTTCTTC.

This clonotype was seen many times. The chain carries TRBV3-1 and TRBJ1-5; D uncertain. Germline assignment: CDR1 LGHDT and CDR2 YNNKEL (reference sequence). The CDR3 spans 14 residues. Trimming took off 0 bases at V and 3 bases at J, with 6 bases between the two ends. CDR3 region: CASSQDTVNQPQHF. CDR3 in DNA: TGTGCCAGCAGCCAAGATACGGTCAATCAGCCCCAGCATTTT.

The chain is built from TRBV7-9 and TRBJ2-2; the D gene could be TRBD1 or TRBD2 (5 bases each). This CDR3 spans 16 amino acids. Germline-derived CDR1 and CDR2 are SEHNR and FQNEAQ (reference sequence). V was shortened by 1 base and J by 3 bases, with 12 bases between the two germline ends. In DNA form, the CDR3 reads TGTGCCAGCAGCTTAGAAGGGACCCTGGACACCGGGGAGCTGTTTTTT. The encoded protein is CASSLEGTLDTGELFF. Complete variable domain (other parts from reference TRBV7-9 and TRBJ2-2): DTGVSQNPRHKITKRGQNVTFRCDPISEHNRLYWYRQTLGQGPEFLTYFQNEAQLEKSRLLSDRFSAERPKGSFSTLEIQRTEQGDSAMYLCASSLEGTLDTGELFFGEGSRLTVL.

V is TRBV3-1 and J is TRBJ2-7; TRBD2 matches at 8 bases. In germline, CDR1 is LGHDT, CDR2 YNNKEL (reference sequence). The CDR3 runs to 15 residues. J gave up 1 base and V 8 bases, and 10 bases lay outside the gene matches. The CDR3 loop is CASSSGGQRSYEQYF. As DNA, the CDR3 is TGTGCCAGCTCCTCGGGGGGGCAAAGATCCTACGAGCAGTACTTC.

The gene calls are TRBV11-2 and TRBJ2-7, with unresolved D. CDR1 is SGHAT, CDR2 FQNNGV, per germline. The V and J ends lost 5 bases and 0 bases respectively, with 8 bases between them. The CDR3 is 13 residues long. Here the CDR3 reads CASSPRPSYEQYF. The DNA for the CDR3 is TGTGCCAGCAGCCCTAGACCCTCCTACGAGCAGTACTTC.

There are a few counts of this clonotype. The genes are TRBV12-3 or TRBV12-4 and TRBJ2-5, with 11 bases aligning to TRBD2. The CDR3 spans 17 residues. With 7 bases clipped from V and 2 bases from J, the junction kept 12 bases outside the gene matches. The CDR3 is CASTHSGRARRQETQYF. The DNA of the CDR3 is TGTGCCAGCACCCATAGCGGGAGGGCCCGGAGGCAAGAGACCCAGTACTTC.

In this sample, this clonotype turned up a few times. The chain has TRBV28 and TRBJ1-4; unclear D gene. This CDR3 is 13 amino acids long. Trimming took 11 bases from V and 3 from J, leaving 13 bases between them. CDR1 is MDHEN and CDR2 is SYDVKM in the germline V gene. The CDR3 bases are TGTGCCGGGTCGACTCCGGCTAATGAAAAACTGTTTTTT. Amino acids: CAGSTPANEKLFF.

This clonotype appeared a few times. This chain joins TRBV11-1 and TRBJ1-6; no clear D. Germline V gene lookup returns CDR1 SGHAT and CDR2 FQDESV (reference sequence). The V end was cut by 2 bases, the J end by 6 bases, with 8 bases between. The CDR3 covers 14 residues. The CDR3 here is CASSLSDVNSPLHF. The CDR3 nucleotides read TGTGCCAGCAGCTTATCGGACGTTAATTCACCCCTCCACTTT.

This clonotype occurred many times. The chain employs TRBV7-3 and TRBJ2-3; D is perhaps TRBD2 (7 bases). With 2 bases removed from V and 2 bases from J, the gap between germline ends came to 14 bases. Germline loops: CDR1 SGHTA, CDR2 FQGTGA. The CDR3 sequence is 16 residues long. The CDR3 nucleotides are TGTGCCAGCAGCTTAGGACAGACTAGCTACACAGATACGCAGTATTTT. It specifies CASSLGQTSYTDTQYF. Full variable domain (outside the CDR3, taken from reference TRBV7-3 and TRBJ2-3): GAGVSQTPSNKVTEKGKYVELRCDPISGHTALYWYRQSLGQGPEFLIYFQGTGAADDSGLPNDRFFAVRPEGSVSTLKIQRTERGDSAVYLCASSLGQTSYTDTQYFGPGTRLTVL.

This clonotype has more than one count but fewer than ten. The chain couples TRBV2 to TRBJ2-7; D uncertain. Germline loops: CDR1 SNHLY, CDR2 FYNNEI. This CDR3 spans 12 amino acids. V was shortened by 7 bases and J by 1 base, with 8 bases between the two germline ends. As DNA, the CDR3 is TGTGCCAGCACGGCCGAGTCCTACGAGCAGTACTTC. Encoded protein: CASTAESYEQYF.

V is TRBV7-9 and J is TRBJ1-1; no definite D call. Trimming took 5 bases from V and 7 from J, leaving 11 bases between them. The CDR3 totals 12 residues. Germline V CDR1 and CDR2: SEHNR, FQNEAQ (reference sequence). For the CDR3, the DNA is TGTGCCAGCAGCCGAGTATATGATGAAGCTTTCTTT. Amino acids: CASSRVYDEAFF.

The table lists this clonotype with many counts. The V call is TRBV3-1, the J call TRBJ2-1; D call uncertain. The CDR3 spans 14 residues. The germline V gene encodes CDR1 LGHDT and CDR2 YNNKEL (reference sequence). Deletions cut 3 bases from V and 6 bases from J, with 12 bases between. CDR3 residues: CASSHPMSRNEQFF. DNA for the CDR3: TGTGCCAGCAGCCACCCAATGAGTCGCAATGAGCAGTTCTTC.

This clonotype was seen at least ten times. This chain links TRBV11-2 with TRBJ2-5; TRBD1 might be the D (6 bases). CDR3 size: 16 residues. Trimming left V 5 bases short and J 8 bases short, with 24 bases between. Germline CDR1 is SGHAT and CDR2 is FQNNGV. DNA of the CDR3: TGTGCCAGCAGCCCTCGGACAGCGAGGTTAGGGGAAACCCAGTACTTC. This codes for CASSPRTARLGETQYF.

Turning to this clonotype: This may stem from a read error, because a much larger clone lies one nucleotide away. This chain uses TRBV12-3 or TRBV12-4 with TRBJ1-3; no clear D gene. CDR3 size: 13 residues. Trimming shortened V by 5 bases and J by 0 bases, and 5 bases separated the two germline ends. CDR3 in amino acids: CASSRTSGNTIYF. CDR3 bases: TGTGCCAGCAGTAGGACCTCTGGAAACACCATATATTTT.

The chain employs TRBV28 and TRBJ2-7; D perhaps matches TRBD1 (6 bases). This CDR3 spans 15 amino acids. Germline CDR1 MDHEN, CDR2 SYDVKM. Trimming left V 3 bases short and J 3 bases short, with 15 bases between. The CDR3 nucleotides are TGTGCCAGCAGTTTGATATCCAGGGGTGACTACGAGCAGTACTTC. This sequence encodes CASSLISRGDYEQYF.

This clonotype was recorded many times. This sequence joins TRBV5-1 and TRBJ1-1; 8 bases fit TRBD1. Losses at the gene ends were 4 bases for V and 8 bases for J; bases not matched to a gene: 4. CDR3 length: 12 amino acids. Germline loops: CDR1 SGHRS, CDR2 YFSETQ. CDR3 residues: CASSPGQGEAFF. The CDR3 nucleotides read TGCGCCAGCAGCCCAGGACAGGGAGAAGCTTTCTTT.

The chain joins TRBV29-1 to TRBJ1-2; no reliable D call. V gave up 7 bases and J gave up 8 bases, with 11 bases separating them. CDR3 length: 10 amino acids. Germline values: CDR1 SQVTM, CDR2 ANQGSEA. CDR3 bases: TGCAGCGGCGACAAGGACGGCTACACCTTC. It encodes CSGDKDGYTF.

This clonotype was counted many times. The chain recombines TRBV11-3 with TRBJ1-2; 10 nucleotides agree with TRBD1. This CDR3 is 13 amino acids long. The trim removed 5 bases at V and 10 bases at J, leaving 7 bases unmatched. Germline CDR1 SGHNT, CDR2 YENEEA. The CDR3 DNA sequence: TGTGCCAGCAGCATAGCCGGGACAGGGGTCTACACCTTC. Protein product: CASSIAGTGVYTF. Using reference TRBV11-3 and TRBJ1-2 for the parts outside the CDR3, the full variable domain is EAGVVQSPRYKIIEKKQPVAFWCNPISGHNTLYWYLQNLGQGPELLIRYENEEAVDDSQLPKDRFSAERLKGVDSTLKIQPAELGDSAVYLCASSIAGTGVYTFGSGTRLTVV.

The gene calls are TRBV12-3 or TRBV12-4 and TRBJ1-6, with TRBD1 identical over 9 bases. V lost 6 bases to trimming and J lost 9 bases; unmatched junction nucleotides: 9. The CDR3 contains 15 residues. The CDR3 nucleotides read TGTGCCAGCAGAATAGGACAGGGGCAAGGTTCACCCCTCCACTTT. It translates to CASRIGQGQGSPLHF.

This clonotype was counted only a few times. V is TRBV10-1 and J is TRBJ2-5, with D possibly matching TRBD2 (5 bases). Trimming removed 3 bases from V and 5 bases from J, with 13 bases in between. Per germline, CDR1 WNHNN and CDR2 SYGVQD (reference sequence). The CDR3 has 14 residues. In nucleotides, the CDR3 is TGCGCCAGCAGTGATGGGCTAGCTGTTGAGACCCAGTACTTC. Translating it yields CASSDGLAVETQYF.